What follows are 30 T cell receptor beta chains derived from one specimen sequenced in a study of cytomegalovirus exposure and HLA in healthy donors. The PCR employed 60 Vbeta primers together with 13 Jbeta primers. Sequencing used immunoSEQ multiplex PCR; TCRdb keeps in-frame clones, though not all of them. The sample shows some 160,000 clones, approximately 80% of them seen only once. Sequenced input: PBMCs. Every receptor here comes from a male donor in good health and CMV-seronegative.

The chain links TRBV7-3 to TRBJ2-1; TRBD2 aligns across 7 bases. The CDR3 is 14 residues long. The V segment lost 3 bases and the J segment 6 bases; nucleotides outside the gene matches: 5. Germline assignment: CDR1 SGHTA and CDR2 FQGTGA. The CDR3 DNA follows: TGTGCCAGCAGCTTGAGCGGGGCCCTCAATGAGCAGTTCTTC. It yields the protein CASSLSGALNEQFF.

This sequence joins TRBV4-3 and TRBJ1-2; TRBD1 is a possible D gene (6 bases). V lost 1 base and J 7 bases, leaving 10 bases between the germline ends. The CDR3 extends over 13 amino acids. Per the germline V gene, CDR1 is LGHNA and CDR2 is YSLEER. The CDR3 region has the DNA TGCGCCAGCAGCCAAGGAATGGGGGCTGGCTACACCTTC. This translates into CASSQGMGAGYTF.

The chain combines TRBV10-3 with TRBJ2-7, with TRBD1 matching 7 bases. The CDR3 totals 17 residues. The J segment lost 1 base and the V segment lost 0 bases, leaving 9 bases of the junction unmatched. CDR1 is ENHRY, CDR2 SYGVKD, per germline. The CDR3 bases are TGTGCCATCAGTGAGTCTCGAGTAGGGGGCGCTTCCTACGAGCAGTACTTC. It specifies CAISESRVGGASYEQYF.

The CDR3 loop reads CASSRDSQYGYTF. For the CDR3, the DNA is TGTGCCAGCAGCCGGGACAGCCAGTATGGCTACACCTTC. V gene TRBV6-6 combines with J gene TRBJ1-2, with TRBD1 matching 7 bases. The germline V gene has CDR1 MNHNY and CDR2 SVGAGI (reference sequence). The CDR3 extends over 13 amino acids. Trimming took 6 bases from V and 5 from J; bases not matched to a gene: 6.

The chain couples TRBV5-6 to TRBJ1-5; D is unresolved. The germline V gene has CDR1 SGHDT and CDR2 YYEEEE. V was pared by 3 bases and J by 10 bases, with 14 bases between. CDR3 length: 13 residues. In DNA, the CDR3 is TGTGCCAGCAGCTCGGACGGTCCGGGACCCCAGCATTTT. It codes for CASSSDGPGPQHF.

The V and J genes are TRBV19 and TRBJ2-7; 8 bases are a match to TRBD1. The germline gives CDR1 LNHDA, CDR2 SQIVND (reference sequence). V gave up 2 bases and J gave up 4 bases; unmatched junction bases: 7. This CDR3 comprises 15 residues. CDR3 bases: TGTGCCAGTAGTATAAGATCAGGGGGCAGGTACGAGCAGTACTTC. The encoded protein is CASSIRSGGRYEQYF.

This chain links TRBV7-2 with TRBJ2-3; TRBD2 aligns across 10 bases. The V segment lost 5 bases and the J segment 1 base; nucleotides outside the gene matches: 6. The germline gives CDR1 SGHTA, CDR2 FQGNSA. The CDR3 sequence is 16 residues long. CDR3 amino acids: CASSPYGTSGTDTQYF. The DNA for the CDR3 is TGTGCCAGCAGCCCTTACGGGACTAGCGGCACAGATACGCAGTATTTT.

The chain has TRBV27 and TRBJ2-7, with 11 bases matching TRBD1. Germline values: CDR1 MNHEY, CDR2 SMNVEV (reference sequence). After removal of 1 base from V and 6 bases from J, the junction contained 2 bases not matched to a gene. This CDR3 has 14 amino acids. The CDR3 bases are TGTGCCAGCAGTTTATGGGACAGGGGGGGCGAGCAGTACTTC. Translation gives CASSLWDRGGEQYF.

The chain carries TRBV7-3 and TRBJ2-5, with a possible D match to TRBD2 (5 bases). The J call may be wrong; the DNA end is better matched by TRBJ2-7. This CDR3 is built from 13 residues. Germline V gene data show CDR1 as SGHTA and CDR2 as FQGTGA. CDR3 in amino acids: CASSPDEGGEQYF. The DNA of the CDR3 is TGTGCCAGCAGCCCCGATGAGGGCGGCGAGCAGTACTTC.

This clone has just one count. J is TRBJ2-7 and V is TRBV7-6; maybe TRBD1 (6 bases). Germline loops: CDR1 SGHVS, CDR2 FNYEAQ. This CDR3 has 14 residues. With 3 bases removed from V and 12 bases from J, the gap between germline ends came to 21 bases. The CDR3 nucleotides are TGTGCCAGCAGCTTCAACCCCCCCACTGGACAGCTGTACTTC. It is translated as CASSFNPPTGQLYF.

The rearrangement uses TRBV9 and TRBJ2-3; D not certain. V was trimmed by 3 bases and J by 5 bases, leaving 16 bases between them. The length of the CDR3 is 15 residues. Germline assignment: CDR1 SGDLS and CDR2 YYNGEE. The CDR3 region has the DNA TGTGCCAGCAGCGCTTCTAGATGGTTAGAAGATACGCAGTATTTT. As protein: CASSASRWLEDTQYF. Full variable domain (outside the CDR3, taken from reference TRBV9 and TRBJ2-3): DSGVTQTPKHLITATGQRVTLRCSPRSGDLSVYWYQQSLDQGLQFLIQYYNGEERAKGNILERFSAQQFPDLHSELNLSSLELGDSALYFCASSASRWLEDTQYFGPGTRLTVL.

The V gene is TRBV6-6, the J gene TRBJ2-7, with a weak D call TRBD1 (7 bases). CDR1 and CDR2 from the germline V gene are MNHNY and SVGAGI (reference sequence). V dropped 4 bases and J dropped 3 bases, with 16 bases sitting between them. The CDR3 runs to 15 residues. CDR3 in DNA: TGTGCCAGCAGTTGGAGGGGGCCCTGGGGCTACGAGCAGTACTTC. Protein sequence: CASSWRGPWGYEQYF.

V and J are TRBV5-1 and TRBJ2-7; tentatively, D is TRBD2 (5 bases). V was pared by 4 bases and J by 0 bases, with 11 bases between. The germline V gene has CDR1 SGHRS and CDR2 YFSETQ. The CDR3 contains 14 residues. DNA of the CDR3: TGCGCCAGCAGCCCGGTCAGCGGCTCCTACGAGCAGTACTTC. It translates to CASSPVSGSYEQYF.

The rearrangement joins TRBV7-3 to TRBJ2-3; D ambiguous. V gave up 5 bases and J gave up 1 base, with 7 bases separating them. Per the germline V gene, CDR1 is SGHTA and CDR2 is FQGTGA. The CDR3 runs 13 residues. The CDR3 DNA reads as TGTGCCAGCAGCCCGGCGGGCACAGATACGCAGTATTTT. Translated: CASSPAGTDTQYF. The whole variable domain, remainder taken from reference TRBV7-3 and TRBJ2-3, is GAGVSQTPSNKVTEKGKYVELRCDPISGHTALYWYRQSLGQGPEFLIYFQGTGAADDSGLPNDRFFAVRPEGSVSTLKIQRTERGDSAVYLCASSPAGTDTQYFGPGTRLTVL.

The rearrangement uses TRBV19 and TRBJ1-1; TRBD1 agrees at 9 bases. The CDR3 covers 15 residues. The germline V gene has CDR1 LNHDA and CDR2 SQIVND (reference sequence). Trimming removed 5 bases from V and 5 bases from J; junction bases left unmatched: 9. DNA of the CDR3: TGTGCCAGTAGTCCAAGGACAGGGGAGGGGACTGAAGCTTTCTTT. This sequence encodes CASSPRTGEGTEAFF. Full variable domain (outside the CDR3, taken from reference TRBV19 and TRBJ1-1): DGGITQSPKYLFRKEGQNVTLSCEQNLNHDAMYWYRQDPGQGLRLIYYSQIVNDFQKGDIAEGYSVSREKKESFPLTVTSAQKNPTAFYLCASSPRTGEGTEAFFGQGTRLTVV.

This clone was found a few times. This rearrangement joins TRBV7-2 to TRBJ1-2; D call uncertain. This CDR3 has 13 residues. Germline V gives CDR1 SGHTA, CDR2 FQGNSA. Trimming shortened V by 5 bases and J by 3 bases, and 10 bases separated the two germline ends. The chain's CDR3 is CASSPEMYYGYTF. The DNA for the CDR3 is TGTGCCAGCAGCCCCGAGATGTACTATGGCTACACCTTC.

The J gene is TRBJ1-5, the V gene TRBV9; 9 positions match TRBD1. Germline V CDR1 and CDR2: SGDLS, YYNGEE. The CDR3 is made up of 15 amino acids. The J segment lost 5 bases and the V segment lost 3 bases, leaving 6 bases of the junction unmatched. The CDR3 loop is CASSAGTGKHQPQHF. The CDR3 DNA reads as TGTGCCAGCAGCGCCGGGACAGGGAAACATCAGCCCCAGCATTTT. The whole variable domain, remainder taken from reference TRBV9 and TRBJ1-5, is DSGVTQTPKHLITATGQRVTLRCSPRSGDLSVYWYQQSLDQGLQFLIQYYNGEERAKGNILERFSAQQFPDLHSELNLSSLELGDSALYFCASSAGTGKHQPQHFGDGTRLSIL.

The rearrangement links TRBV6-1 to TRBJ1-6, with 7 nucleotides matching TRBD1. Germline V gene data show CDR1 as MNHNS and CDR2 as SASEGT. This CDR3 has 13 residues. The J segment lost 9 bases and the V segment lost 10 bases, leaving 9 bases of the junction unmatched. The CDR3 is CATLTGHTSPLHF. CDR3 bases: TGTGCCACCTTGACAGGGCATACTTCACCCCTCCACTTT.

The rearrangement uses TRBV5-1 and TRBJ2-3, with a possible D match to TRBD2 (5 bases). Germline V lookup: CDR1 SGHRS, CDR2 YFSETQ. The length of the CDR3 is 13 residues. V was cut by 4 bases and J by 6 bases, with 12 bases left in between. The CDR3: CASSMPSLDTQYF. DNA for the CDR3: TGCGCCAGCAGCATGCCTAGCTTGGATACGCAGTATTTT.

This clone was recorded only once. The DNA for the CDR3 is TGCGCCAGCAGCTTGGGAGGGACTAATGAAAAACTGTTTTTT. It codes for CASSLGGTNEKLFF. J is TRBJ1-4 and V is TRBV5-1; D ambiguous. This CDR3 is 14 amino acids long. Trimming stripped 0 bases from V and 2 bases from J, with 5 bases between. Germline V gene data show CDR1 as SGHRS and CDR2 as YFSETQ.

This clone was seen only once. CDR3 sequence reads: CASSLARGPNEKLFF. In DNA form, the CDR3 reads TGTGCCAGCAGCTTAGCGAGGGGGCCTAATGAAAAACTGTTTTTT. The J gene is TRBJ1-4, the V gene TRBV7-2; 7 nucleotides align to TRBD1. Unmatched junction bases numbered 1, after V lost 0 bases and J lost 3 bases. Germline CDR1 and CDR2: SGHTA and FQGNSA. The CDR3 is 15 residues long.

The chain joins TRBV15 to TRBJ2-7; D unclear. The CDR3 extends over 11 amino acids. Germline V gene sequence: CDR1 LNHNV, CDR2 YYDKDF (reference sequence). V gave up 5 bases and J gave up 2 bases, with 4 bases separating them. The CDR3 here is CATSVAYEQYF. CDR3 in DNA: TGTGCCACCAGCGTAGCCTACGAGCAGTACTTC.

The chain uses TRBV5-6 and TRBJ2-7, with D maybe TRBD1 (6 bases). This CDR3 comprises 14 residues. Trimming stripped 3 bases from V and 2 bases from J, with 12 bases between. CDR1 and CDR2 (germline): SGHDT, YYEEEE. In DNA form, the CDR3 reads TGTGCCAGCAGCTGGATTACAGGGACCTACGAGCAGTACTTC. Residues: CASSWITGTYEQYF. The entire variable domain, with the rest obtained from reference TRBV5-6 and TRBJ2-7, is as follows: DAGVTQSPTHLIKTRGQQVTLRCSPKSGHDTVSWYQQALGQGPQFIFQYYEEEERQRGNFPDRFSGHQFPNYSSELNVNALLLGDSALYLCASSWITGTYEQYFGPGTRLTVT.

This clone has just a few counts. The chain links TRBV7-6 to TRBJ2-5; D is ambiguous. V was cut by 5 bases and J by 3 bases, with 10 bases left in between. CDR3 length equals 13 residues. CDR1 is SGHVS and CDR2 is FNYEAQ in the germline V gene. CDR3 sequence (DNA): TGTGCCAGCAGCCCTGGTAGAAAAGAGACCCAGTACTTC. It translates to CASSPGRKETQYF.

CDR3 protein: CATEGDRFYEQYF. CDR3 nucleotides: TGTGCCACCGAGGGAGACAGGTTCTACGAGCAGTACTTC. The chain has TRBV6-1 and TRBJ2-7; TRBD1 might be the D (6 bases). Trimming took off 10 bases at V and 3 bases at J, with 16 bases between the two ends. This CDR3 contains 13 residues. Germline assignment: CDR1 MNHNS and CDR2 SASEGT.

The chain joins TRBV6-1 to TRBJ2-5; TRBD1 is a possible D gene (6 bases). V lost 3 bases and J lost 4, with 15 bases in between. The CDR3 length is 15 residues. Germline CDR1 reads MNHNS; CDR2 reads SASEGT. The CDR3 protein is CASSETGVLIETQYF. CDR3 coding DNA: TGTGCCAGCAGTGAGACAGGAGTCCTAATAGAGACCCAGTACTTC.

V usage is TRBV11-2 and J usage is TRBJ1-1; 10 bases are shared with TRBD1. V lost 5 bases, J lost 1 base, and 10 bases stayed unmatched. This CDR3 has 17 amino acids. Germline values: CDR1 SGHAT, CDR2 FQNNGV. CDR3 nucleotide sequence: TGTGCCAGCAGCCCCTTGGACAGGGGGATAGCGAACACTGAAGCTTTCTTT. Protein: CASSPLDRGIANTEAFF.

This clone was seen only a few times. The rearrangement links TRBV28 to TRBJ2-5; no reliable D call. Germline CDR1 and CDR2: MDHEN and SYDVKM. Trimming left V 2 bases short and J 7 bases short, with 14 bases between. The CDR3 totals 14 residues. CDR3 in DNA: TGTGCCAGCAGTTTAGTCCTACCCGCTGGGACCCAGTACTTC. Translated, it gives CASSLVLPAGTQYF.

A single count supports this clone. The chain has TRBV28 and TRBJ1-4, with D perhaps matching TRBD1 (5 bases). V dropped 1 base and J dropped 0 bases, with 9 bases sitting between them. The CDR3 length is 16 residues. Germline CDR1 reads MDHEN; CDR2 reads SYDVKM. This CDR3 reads CASSLSPTATNEKLFF. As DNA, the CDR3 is TGTGCCAGCAGTTTATCCCCGACAGCAACTAATGAAAAACTGTTTTTT.

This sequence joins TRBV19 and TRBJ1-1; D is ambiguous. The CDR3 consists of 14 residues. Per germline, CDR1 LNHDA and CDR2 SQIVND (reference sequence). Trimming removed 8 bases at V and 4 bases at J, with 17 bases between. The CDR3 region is CASEGVISGTEAFF. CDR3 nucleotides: TGTGCCAGTGAAGGTGTGATTTCGGGCACTGAAGCTTTCTTT.